This T cell receptor (beta chain) was sequenced in a study of Graves' ophthalmopathy and Graves' hyperthyroidism. This CDR3 is built from 16 residues. Germline loops: CDR1 SGHAT, CDR2 FQDESV (reference sequence). V was trimmed by 0 bases and J by 0 bases, leaving 9 bases between them. From RNA, the CDR3 regions of TCR beta chains were amplified and sequenced. Following a first-round RT-PCR that used HTBI primers, a second-round multiplex PCR was carried out. TCRdb fed the multiplex PCR reads into MiXCR, producing one record per CDR3 protein. The table lists roughly 410,000 distinct CDR3 sequences, approximately 15% of them singletons. This clonotype was detected many times. Hyperthyroidism was considered stable when no ophthalmopathy appeared within 18 months of follow-up. Among the exclusions were patients with other autoimmune diseases, uncontrolled infections, pregnancy or lactation.

The origin of this receptor is a woman aged 18 to 35 with stable Graves' hyperthyroidism. Sequencing input: peripheral blood. The J gene is TRBJ1-3, the V gene TRBV11-1; D not certain. In nucleotides, the CDR3 is TGTGCCAGCAGCTTAGCCGGAGGGAGCTCTGGAAACACCATATATTTT. It specifies CASSLAGGSSGNTIYF. Combining the CDR3 with reference TRBV11-1 and TRBJ1-3 gives the whole variable domain EAEVAQSPRYKITEKSQAVAFWCDPISGHATLYWYRQILGQGPELLVQFQDESVVDDSQLPKDRFSAERLKGVDSTLKIQPAELGDSAMYLCASSLAGGSSGNTIYFGEGSWLTVV.